Listed below are T cell receptor beta chains from one sample, sequenced in a study of T-cell memory formation after mild COVID-19. TCRdb re-called the 5' RACE reads with MiXCR, one entry per CDR3 protein. This sample has 150,000 to 200,000 distinct CDR3 sequences; 9.5% to 13% occur once, and the top ten carry roughly 3.8%. Sequenced input: PBMCs or a T cell subset sorted from them (not recorded which). These receptors came from a man aged 18 to 35 who had mild COVID-19 (a few samples of this study predate the infection). Cell type and time point are not known. CDR3s include the opening cysteine and the closing phenylalanine or tryptophan. The D gene is left open where the match is weak. Not all rows give a size; the values are once, few, many and, for expanded clones, a class.

clone size	V gene	D gene	J gene	CDR3 DNA	CDR3 protein
.	TRBV5-1	.	TRBJ2-3	TGCGCCAGCAGCTTGGCCGATGAGGGTGCCCCCAAAGATACGCAGTATTTT	CASSLADEGAPKDTQYF
.	TRBV28	.	TRBJ2-3	TGTGCCAGCACCCCCTCACCCACAGATACGCAGTATTTT	CASTPSPTDTQYF
many	TRBV20-1	.	TRBJ2-5	TGCAGTGCCCCCCGGCGCTCCCAAGAGACCCAGTACTTC	CSAPRRSQETQYF
many	TRBV5-1	.	TRBJ1-2	TGCGCCAGCAGCCTCCCGGGGGGGGACTATGGCTACACCTTC	CASSLPGGDYGYTF
few	TRBV24-1	TRBD1	TRBJ2-1	TGTGCCACCAGTGACAAACCGGGACAGGGAAGCAATGAGCAGTTCTTC	CATSDKPGQGSNEQFF
many	TRBV7-2	TRBD1	TRBJ1-2	TGTGCCAGCAGCGCCCGGGAGGGGGCGCGGGATGGCTACACCTTC	CASSAREGARDGYTF
.	TRBV20-1	.	TRBJ2-1	TGCAGTGCTAGGACTGCGTTGGGTGAGCAGTTCTTC	CSARTALGEQFF
few	TRBV15	TRBD2	TRBJ2-3	TGTGCCACCAGCAGAGACCCGGGAGGGAATACGCAGTATTTT	CATSRDPGGNTQYF
many	TRBV12-3/TRBV12-4	.	TRBJ2-3	TGTGCCAGCAGTTTAGGAGGGGGGTCAGATACGCAGTATTTT	CASSLGGGSDTQYF
few	TRBV12-3/TRBV12-4	.	TRBJ1-5	TGTGCCAGCAGTCAACGAGGTGGTGGCAATCAGCCCCAGCATTTT	CASSQRGGGNQPQHF
.	TRBV2	.	TRBJ1-1	TGTGCCAGCAGTGTTCTAAGGGCTAACACTGAAGCTTTCTTT	CASSVLRANTEAFF
few	TRBV5-1	TRBD2	TRBJ2-5	TGCGCCAGCAGTCCCTCGGCAACGGGGGGGCCTCGAGAGACCCAGTACTTC	CASSPSATGGPRETQYF
.	TRBV18	.	TRBJ1-5	TGTGCCAGCTCACCACTGACGGGTAATCAGCCCCAGCATTTT	CASSPLTGNQPQHF
many	TRBV5-1	.	TRBJ2-5	TGCGCCAGCAGCTTGTACGGGACAGAGACCCAGTACTTC	CASSLYGTETQYF
.	TRBV20-1	.	TRBJ2-5	TGCAGTGCTAGCCGTACGGACCAAGAGACCCAGTACTTC	CSASRTDQETQYF
few	TRBV4-3	TRBD2	TRBJ2-2	TGCGCCAGCAGCCCGCTCCACTATTTACTAGCGGGGGGGAAACCGAACACCGGGGAGCTGTTTTTT	CASSPLHYLLAGGKPNTGELFF
few	TRBV20-1	TRBD1	TRBJ2-1	TGCGGACCGTCGACAGGGCCCTCCTACAATGAGCAGTTCTTC	CGPSTGPSYNEQFF
.	TRBV27	TRBD2	TRBJ2-3	TGTGCCAGCAGTACTCCGGGACTAGCGGAGCATACGCAGTATTTT	CASSTPGLAEHTQYF
.	TRBV6-6	.	TRBJ2-1	TGTGCCAGCAGTTACTCGAGTCTGGGGAGCTCCTACAATGAGCAGTTCTTC	CASSYSSLGSSYNEQFF
.	TRBV5-1	.	TRBJ2-3	TGCGCCAGCAGCCGGGAGGGGGCCCAGGGGAGGACGAATACGCAGTATTTT	CASSREGAQGRTNTQYF